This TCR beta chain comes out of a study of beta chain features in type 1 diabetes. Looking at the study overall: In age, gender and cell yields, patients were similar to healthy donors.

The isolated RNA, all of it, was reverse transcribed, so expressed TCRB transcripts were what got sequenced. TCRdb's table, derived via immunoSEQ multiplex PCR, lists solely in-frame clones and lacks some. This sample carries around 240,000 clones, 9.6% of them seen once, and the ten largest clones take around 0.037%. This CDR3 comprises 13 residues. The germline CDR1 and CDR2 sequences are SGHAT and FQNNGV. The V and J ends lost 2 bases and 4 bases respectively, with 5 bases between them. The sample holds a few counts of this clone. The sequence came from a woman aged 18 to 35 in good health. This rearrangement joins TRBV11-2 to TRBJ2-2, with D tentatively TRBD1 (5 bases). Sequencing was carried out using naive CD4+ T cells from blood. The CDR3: CASSLRGTGELFF. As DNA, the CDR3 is TGTGCCAGCAGCTTAAGGGGCACCGGGGAGCTGTTTTTT.